This TCR beta chain was sequenced during a study of blood T cell repertoires in COVID-19. For the study at large: Samples representing acute and convalescent COVID-19 were sourced from the United States, Italy and Spain. Nucleic acid was either cDNA or gDNA, and it came from T cells, B-cell-depleted T cells, or PBMCs.

Only in-frame clones appear in the TCRdb table, and some are missing; sequencing was by immunoSEQ multiplex PCR. Here the sample spans about 98,000 clones, 65% to 85% being singletons. CDR1 is SEHNR and CDR2 is FQNEAQ in the germline V gene (reference sequence). V was pared by 3 bases and J by 1 base, with 2 bases of the junction left unmatched. CDR3 length: 15 residues. The receptor was derived from a woman of 80 years or more with acute or convalescent COVID-19. Sequenced sample: peripheral blood. The chain combines TRBV7-9 with TRBJ2-1; TRBD1 agrees at 8 bases. In nucleotides, the CDR3 is TGTGCCAGCAGCTTCGACAGGGGTTCCTACAATGAGCAGTTCTTC. It yields the protein CASSFDRGSYNEQFF.